Listed below are T cell receptor beta chains from one sample, sequenced in a study of OX40 agonist ivuxolimab in advanced cancers. Generated by immunoSEQ multiplex PCR, the TCRdb table keeps only in-frame clones and is missing some. Here the sample spans under 90,000 clones, 90% being singletons. Source: CD4+ or CD8+ T cells sorted from blood, taken in a trial of the OX40 agonist ivuxolimab. The receptors here all came from an adult with an advanced solid tumor such as melanoma, head and neck, liver or kidney cancer. Each CDR3 is given with its conserved first and last residue. The D gene is left open where the match is weak. The size field is filled for only some rows; it gives once, few, many or a size class.

V	size	D	J	DNA	CDR3
TRBV5-5	-	-	TRBJ1-2	TGTGCCAGCAGCTTGGATCTGGGGGCGGGACGTGGCTACACCTTC	CASSLDLGAGRGYTF
TRBV18	-	TRBD2	TRBJ2-4	TGTGCCAGCTCACCGAGCGGGAGTAAAAACATTCAGTACTTC	CASSPSGSKNIQYF
TRBV11-3	-	-	TRBJ2-3	TGTGCCACCAGGGGGGGAAGCACAGATACGCAGTATTTT	CATRGGSTDTQYF
TRBV15	-	-	TRBJ1-1	TGTGCCACCAGCAGACCCCCCCGTGAAGGGGGTAGATTAAAAGCTTTCTTT	CATSRPPREGGRLKAFF
TRBV6-1	-	TRBD2	TRBJ2-7	TGTGCCAGCAGTCCTGGACTAGTGGGCGACGAGCAGTACTTC	CASSPGLVGDEQYF
TRBV28	-	TRBD1	TRBJ2-6	TGTGCCAGCAGTCCTGGACAGGGGGCTTCTGGGGCCAACGTCCTGACTTTC	CASSPGQGASGANVLTF
TRBV18	-	TRBD1	TRBJ2-7	TGTGCCAGCTCACCCTCGGACAGGGGGCTCTACGAGCAGTACTTC	CASSPSDRGLYEQYF
TRBV4-2	-	-	TRBJ2-3	TGTGCCAGCAGCCAAGATGGGGGGCGGATCGATACGCAGTATTTT	CASSQDGGRIDTQYF
TRBV5-1	-	-	TRBJ1-3	TGCGCCAGCAGCCCTCTTACCGGCAGCCGAAACACCATATATTTT	CASSPLTGSRNTIYF
TRBV7-2	-	TRBD2	TRBJ2-3	TGTGCCAGCAGCTTAGAGGGAGGGACGCAGTATTTT	CASSLEGGTQYF
TRBV7-9	-	-	TRBJ1-4	TGTGCCAGCAGCTTTCCCTACGGGGATGAAAAACTGTTTTTT	CASSFPYGDEKLFF
TRBV28	once	-	TRBJ1-2	TGTGCCAGCAGTTTAGTGCACCTCTATGGCTACACCTTC	CASSLVHLYGYTF